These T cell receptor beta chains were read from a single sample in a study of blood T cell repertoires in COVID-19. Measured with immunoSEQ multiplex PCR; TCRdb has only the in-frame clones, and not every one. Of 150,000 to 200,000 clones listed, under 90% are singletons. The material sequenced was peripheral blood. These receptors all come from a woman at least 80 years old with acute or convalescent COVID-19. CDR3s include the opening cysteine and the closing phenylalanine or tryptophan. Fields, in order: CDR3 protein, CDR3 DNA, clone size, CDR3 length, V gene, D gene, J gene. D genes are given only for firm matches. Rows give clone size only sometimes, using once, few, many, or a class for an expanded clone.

CDR3 protein: CASSPQIQDGELFF; CDR3 DNA: TGTGCCAGCAGCCCTCAAATCCAGGACGGGGAGCTGTTTTTT; clone size: .; CDR3 length: 14; V gene: TRBV3-1/TRBV3-2; D gene: .; J gene: TRBJ2-2
CDR3 protein: CASSLTRSGRALEDTQYF; CDR3 DNA: TGTGCCAGCAGTTTGACTCGTAGCGGGAGGGCCCTCGAAGATACGCAGTATTTT; clone size: .; CDR3 length: 18; V gene: TRBV28; D gene: TRBD2; J gene: TRBJ2-3
CDR3 protein: CASSPWTGITGELFF; CDR3 DNA: TGTGCCAGCAGCCCTTGGACAGGCATCACCGGGGAGCTGTTTTTT; clone size: .; CDR3 length: 15; V gene: TRBV5-5; D gene: TRBD1; J gene: TRBJ2-2
CDR3 protein: CASNGVGLSTDTQYF; CDR3 DNA: TGTGCCAGTAACGGCGTGGGACTCAGCACAGATACGCAGTATTTT; clone size: once; CDR3 length: 15; V gene: TRBV19; D gene: .; J gene: TRBJ2-3
CDR3 protein: CSAAVPSRAFF; CDR3 DNA: TGCAGTGCTGCCGTTCCCTCGAGAGCTTTCTTT; clone size: .; CDR3 length: 11; V gene: TRBV20-1; D gene: .; J gene: TRBJ1-1
CDR3 protein: CASSPDRDPLGYTF; CDR3 DNA: TGTGCCAGCAGCCCGGACAGGGACCCCCTGGGCTACACCTTC; clone size: once; CDR3 length: 14; V gene: TRBV7-2; D gene: TRBD1; J gene: TRBJ1-2
CDR3 protein: CASSQTLASGQFF; CDR3 DNA: TGTGCCAGCAGCCAAACACTAGCATCAGGGCAGTTCTTC; clone size: .; CDR3 length: 13; V gene: TRBV3-1/TRBV3-2; D gene: .; J gene: TRBJ2-1
CDR3 protein: CASSRGLAGAGEQFF; CDR3 DNA: TGTGCCAGCAGCAGGGGACTAGCGGGGGCAGGTGAGCAGTTCTTC; clone size: .; CDR3 length: 15; V gene: TRBV5-6; D gene: TRBD2; J gene: TRBJ2-1
CDR3 protein: CASSPQAGLRGNTEAFF; CDR3 DNA: TGTGCCAGCTCACCCCAGGCCGGCCTAAGGGGCAACACTGAAGCTTTCTTT; clone size: .; CDR3 length: 17; V gene: TRBV18; D gene: .; J gene: TRBJ1-1
CDR3 protein: CASSFLRQGIYNSPLHF; CDR3 DNA: TGTGCCAGCAGCTTCTTACGACAAGGAATCTATAATTCACCCCTCCACTTT; clone size: .; CDR3 length: 17; V gene: TRBV7-9; D gene: .; J gene: TRBJ1-6
CDR3 protein: CASTYSGNTIYF; CDR3 DNA: TGTGCCAGCACGTACTCCGGAAACACCATATATTTT; clone size: .; CDR3 length: 12; V gene: TRBV7-9; D gene: .; J gene: TRBJ1-3
CDR3 protein: CASSRQGVGHEQYF; CDR3 DNA: TGTGCCAGCAGCCGACAGGGAGTGGGGCACGAGCAGTACTTC; clone size: .; CDR3 length: 14; V gene: TRBV9; D gene: TRBD1; J gene: TRBJ2-7
CDR3 protein: CASSYDRGYEQYF; CDR3 DNA: TGTGCCAGCAGTTACGACAGGGGCTACGAGCAGTACTTC; clone size: .; CDR3 length: 13; V gene: TRBV6-2/TRBV6-3; D gene: TRBD1; J gene: TRBJ2-7
CDR3 protein: CASSPPGQRYEQYF; CDR3 DNA: TGTGCCAGCAGCCCACCGGGACAGCGCTACGAGCAGTACTTC; clone size: .; CDR3 length: 14; V gene: TRBV5-8; D gene: TRBD1; J gene: TRBJ2-7
CDR3 protein: CASSLGSKGHRELFF; CDR3 DNA: TGTGCCAGCAGCTTAGGGAGCAAAGGACACCGGGAGCTGTTTTTT; clone size: .; CDR3 length: 15; V gene: TRBV11-3; D gene: .; J gene: TRBJ2-2
CDR3 protein: CASSLAGQFNTF; CDR3 DNA: TGTGCCAGCAGCTTGGCCGGTCAATTCAACACCTTC; clone size: .; CDR3 length: 12; V gene: TRBV5-8; D gene: .; J gene: TRBJ1-2
CDR3 protein: CASSGGNSYEQYF; CDR3 DNA: TGTGCCAGCAGCGGCGGGAACTCCTACGAGCAGTACTTC; clone size: .; CDR3 length: 13; V gene: TRBV5-4; D gene: .; J gene: TRBJ2-7
CDR3 protein: CASSLIAGGPYEQYF; CDR3 DNA: TGTGCCAGCAGCTTAATAGCGGGGGGCCCCTACGAGCAGTACTTC; clone size: few; CDR3 length: 15; V gene: TRBV5-5; D gene: TRBD2; J gene: TRBJ2-7
CDR3 protein: CASSYAAGGPGNTIYF; CDR3 DNA: TGTGCCAGCAGTTACGCTGCCGGGGGGCCTGGAAACACCATATATTTT; clone size: .; CDR3 length: 16; V gene: TRBV6-6; D gene: .; J gene: TRBJ1-3
CDR3 protein: CASSPGLAGVGETQYF; CDR3 DNA: TGTGCCAGCAGCCCAGGACTAGCGGGAGTCGGAGAGACCCAGTACTTC; clone size: .; CDR3 length: 16; V gene: TRBV5-6; D gene: TRBD2; J gene: TRBJ2-5
CDR3 protein: CASSFRRNYGYTF; CDR3 DNA: TGTGCCAGCAGTTTCCGCAGGAACTATGGCTACACCTTC; clone size: .; CDR3 length: 13; V gene: TRBV12-3/TRBV12-4; D gene: .; J gene: TRBJ1-2
CDR3 protein: CASLGLAGGLETQYF; CDR3 DNA: TGTGCCAGTTTAGGACTAGCGGGAGGTCTGGAGACCCAGTACTTC; clone size: .; CDR3 length: 15; V gene: TRBV3-1/TRBV3-2; D gene: TRBD2; J gene: TRBJ2-5
CDR3 protein: CASSAGTGRDEQFF; CDR3 DNA: TGTGCCAGCAGCGCGGGGACAGGGCGCGATGAGCAGTTCTTC; clone size: few; CDR3 length: 14; V gene: TRBV7-8; D gene: TRBD1; J gene: TRBJ2-1
CDR3 protein: CATSREGTTNEKLFF; CDR3 DNA: TGTGCCACCAGCAGAGAGGGCACAACTAATGAAAAACTGTTTTTT; clone size: .; CDR3 length: 15; V gene: TRBV15; D gene: .; J gene: TRBJ1-4
CDR3 protein: CASSTSPGNTIYF; CDR3 DNA: TGTGCCAGTAGTACCTCCCCTGGAAACACCATATATTTT; clone size: .; CDR3 length: 13; V gene: TRBV19; D gene: .; J gene: TRBJ1-3
CDR3 protein: CASRRTGLNTEAFF; CDR3 DNA: TGTGCCAGTAGGAGGACAGGGCTGAACACTGAAGCTTTCTTT; clone size: .; CDR3 length: 14; V gene: TRBV19; D gene: TRBD1; J gene: TRBJ1-1
CDR3 protein: CASSESGGSPLHF; CDR3 DNA: TGTGCCAGCAGTGAATCAGGGGGTTCACCCCTCCACTTT; clone size: .; CDR3 length: 13; V gene: TRBV6-4; D gene: TRBD1; J gene: TRBJ1-6
CDR3 protein: CASSLEAGRGGETQYF; CDR3 DNA: TGTGCCAGCAGCTTAGAGGCAGGGCGGGGTGGAGAGACCCAGTACTTC; clone size: .; CDR3 length: 16; V gene: TRBV7-3; D gene: .; J gene: TRBJ2-5
CDR3 protein: CASSISGAGANVLTF; CDR3 DNA: TGTGCCAGTAGTATATCGGGGGCTGGGGCCAACGTCCTGACTTTC; clone size: .; CDR3 length: 15; V gene: TRBV19; D gene: .; J gene: TRBJ2-6
CDR3 protein: CASSYMQNQPQHF; CDR3 DNA: TGTGCCAGCAGTTACATGCAGAATCAGCCCCAGCATTTT; clone size: few; CDR3 length: 13; V gene: TRBV6-6; D gene: .; J gene: TRBJ1-5
CDR3 protein: CSVEAGGNEQFF; CDR3 DNA: TGCAGCGTTGAGGCAGGGGGCAATGAGCAGTTCTTC; clone size: .; CDR3 length: 12; V gene: TRBV29-1; D gene: TRBD1; J gene: TRBJ2-1
CDR3 protein: CASSYSAGSVRNEQFF; CDR3 DNA: TGTGCCAGCAGTTACTCAGCGGGTAGTGTACGCAATGAGCAGTTCTTC; clone size: .; CDR3 length: 16; V gene: TRBV6-2/TRBV6-3; D gene: .; J gene: TRBJ2-1
CDR3 protein: CASSGFRGANYGYTF; CDR3 DNA: TGTGCCAGCAGTGGGTTCAGGGGCGCTAACTATGGCTACACCTTC; clone size: .; CDR3 length: 15; V gene: TRBV2; D gene: .; J gene: TRBJ1-2
CDR3 protein: CASSLVGGAISYEQYF; CDR3 DNA: TGTGCCAGCAGCTTAGTCGGCGGGGCGATCTCCTACGAGCAGTACTTC; clone size: once; CDR3 length: 16; V gene: TRBV11-2; D gene: .; J gene: TRBJ2-7
CDR3 protein: CASSVSSVADKFF; CDR3 DNA: TGTGCCAGCAGCGTAAGCAGCGTAGCAGATAAGTTCTTC; clone size: .; CDR3 length: 13; V gene: TRBV3-1/TRBV3-2; D gene: .; J gene: TRBJ2-1